Listed here are 29 T cell receptor beta chains from one sample, sequenced in a study of T cell responses to AZD1222 COVID-19 vaccine (dated by TCRdb to the early 2020s). Libraries came from the immunoSEQ multiplex PCR assay. TCRdb re-hosts the immuneACCESS table, in-frame sequences only. Its copies lack some clones; in the studies checked, an unresolved V gene accounts for under half of them, and the cause for the rest is not known. The sample table holds about 160,000 clones, of which more than 75% were seen once. In total, the top ten clones hold 4.3% of the sample. Explained via the paper, the time point label denotes: about 28 days (+/-7) after the second vaccine dose. The source material was peripheral blood, sampled 28 days after the second AZD1222 dose. These receptors were collected from an adult who received the AZD1222 COVID-19 vaccine.

This clone was seen more than once but under ten times. The genes are TRBV7-9 and TRBJ1-6; no clear D gene. The germline gives CDR1 SEHNR, CDR2 FQNEAQ (reference sequence). The CDR3 has 12 amino acids. Trimming took off 5 bases at V and 7 bases at J, with 6 bases between the two ends. CDR3 amino acids: CASSPQNSPLHF. CDR3 DNA: TGTGCCAGCAGCCCCCAGAATTCACCCCTCCACTTT.

The gene calls are TRBV5-1 and TRBJ2-7, with D maybe TRBD1 (6 bases). Germline CDR1 is SGHRS and CDR2 is YFSETQ. This CDR3 region has 12 residues. V was cut by 3 bases and J by 6 bases, with 10 bases left in between. The chain's CDR3 is CASSSGDLEQYF. In DNA, the CDR3 is TGCGCCAGCAGCTCAGGGGACCTCGAGCAGTACTTC.

V gene TRBV6-5 combines with J gene TRBJ1-5, with D uncertain. Deletions cut 6 bases from V and 0 bases from J, with 12 bases between. This CDR3 has 15 amino acids. Germline V gene lookup returns CDR1 MNHEY and CDR2 SVGAGI. In DNA, the CDR3 is TGTGCCAGCAGAACGCCAGCTTATAGCAATCAGCCCCAGCATTTT. Amino acids: CASRTPAYSNQPQHF.

The table lists this clone with a count of one. The chain joins TRBV15 to TRBJ1-6; 10 bases fit TRBD1. The J segment lost 10 bases and the V segment lost 0 bases, leaving 3 bases of the junction unmatched. The germline gives CDR1 LNHNV, CDR2 YYDKDF (reference sequence). The CDR3 runs 15 residues. CDR3 in amino acids: CATSRDGQGESPLHF. CDR3 coding DNA: TGTGCCACCAGCAGAGACGGACAGGGGGAGTCACCCCTCCACTTT. Supplemented by reference TRBV15 and TRBJ1-6, the full variable domain reads DAMVIQNPRYQVTQFGKPVTLSCSQTLNHNVMYWYQQKSSQAPKLLFHYYDKDFNNEADTPDNFQSRRPNTSFCFLDIRSPGLGDTAMYLCATSRDGQGESPLHFGNGTRLTVT.

The J gene is TRBJ1-3, the V gene TRBV30, with 8 bases that match TRBD1. V lost 8 bases and J lost 7; bases outside the gene matches: 13. Germline CDR1 and CDR2: GTSNPN and SVGIG (reference sequence). The CDR3 is 14 amino acids. The DNA of the CDR3 is TGTGCCCAACGCAGGGGGCAGGGACAGAACACCATATATTTT. Protein sequence: CAQRRGQGQNTIYF. Together with reference TRBV30 and TRBJ1-3, the CDR3 gives the full variable domain: SQTIHQWPATLVQPVGSPLSLECTVEGTSNPNLYWYRQAAGRGLQLLFYSVGIGQISSEVPQNLSASRPQDRQFILSSKKLLLSDSGFYLCAQRRGQGQNTIYFGEGSWLTVV.

The rearrangement links TRBV6-5 to TRBJ1-1, with D unresolved. V lost 6 bases to trimming and J lost 3 bases, with 17 bases between them. Looked up from germline, CDR1 is MNHEY and CDR2 is SVGAGI. The CDR3 is 15 amino acids. The CDR3 DNA reads as TGTGCCAGCAGCTCCTCTCTTCCACACTACACTGAAGCTTTCTTT. Translation gives CASSSSLPHYTEAFF.

This clone was seen a handful of times. The J gene is TRBJ1-2, the V gene TRBV10-3; TRBD1 might be the D (5 bases). This CDR3 has 14 residues. Germline V CDR1 and CDR2: ENHRY, SYGVKD. Trimming took off 3 bases at V and 4 bases at J, with 12 bases between the two ends. The DNA for the CDR3 is TGTGCCATCAGTGACTCCGGGACGGGCTATGGCTACACCTTC. It is translated as CAISDSGTGYGYTF.

The gene calls are TRBV10-1 and TRBJ1-3, with D unresolved. The germline V and J ends were trimmed by 5 bases and 2 bases, with 10 bases remaining between them. The germline gives CDR1 WNHNN, CDR2 SYGVQD (reference sequence). The CDR3 covers 14 residues. The CDR3, as DNA: TGCGCCAGCAGTCCTACTAGCCCTGGAAACACCATATATTTT. This codes for CASSPTSPGNTIYF.

This clone was seen just once. The rearrangement uses TRBV6-6 and TRBJ2-7; D unresolved. Per the germline V gene, CDR1 is MNHNY and CDR2 is SVGAGI (reference sequence). This CDR3 comprises 12 residues. Trimming took 4 bases from V and 6 from J, leaving 10 bases between them. Written as DNA, the CDR3 is TGTGCCAGCAGTTTACACGTACCCGAGCAGTACTTC. It codes for CASSLHVPEQYF.

The chain employs TRBV19 and TRBJ1-6; possibly TRBD1 for D (5 bases). V lost 5 bases to trimming and J lost 7 bases, with 15 bases between them. Germline assignment: CDR1 LNHDA and CDR2 SQIVND (reference sequence). This CDR3 has 15 residues. The CDR3 spells CASSFGGVSNSPLHF. The CDR3 region has the DNA TGTGCCAGTAGTTTCGGGGGAGTGTCGAATTCACCCCTCCACTTT.

The chain recombines TRBV10-1 with TRBJ2-1; D may correspond to TRBD1 or TRBD2 (5 bases each). V lost 4 bases, J lost 4 bases, and 11 bases lay in between. CDR1 is WNHNN and CDR2 is SYGVQD in the germline V gene (reference sequence). The CDR3 totals 14 residues. The CDR3 here is CASSGGTSYNEQFF. DNA for the CDR3: TGCGCCAGCAGTGGGGGGACGAGTTACAATGAGCAGTTCTTC.

The chain carries TRBV7-2 and TRBJ1-1; TRBD1 matches at 7 bases. Germline lookup yields CDR1 SGHTA and CDR2 FQGNSA. The CDR3 length is 14 residues. V dropped 5 bases and J dropped 6; count of bases not matched to a gene: 9. This CDR3 is CASSRRPQGAEAFF. The CDR3 DNA is TGTGCCAGCAGCCGCAGGCCGCAGGGGGCTGAAGCTTTCTTT.

The V call is TRBV5-1, the J call TRBJ2-6; D uncertain. Germline V lookup: CDR1 SGHRS, CDR2 YFSETQ. Trimming removed 2 bases from V and 2 bases from J, with 5 bases in between. The length of the CDR3 is 14 residues. CDR3 sequence reads: CASSLGTGANVLTF. The CDR3 coding sequence is TGCGCCAGCAGCTTAGGAACTGGGGCCAACGTCCTGACTTTC.

The chain employs TRBV18 and TRBJ2-7; 7 nucleotides align to TRBD1. With V trimmed by 3 bases and J by 1 base, 3 bases remained unmatched. The CDR3 has 14 residues. Germline V lookup: CDR1 KGHSH, CDR2 LQKENI. The CDR3 DNA reads as TGTGCCAGCTCACCGGGGACAGATTCCTACGAGCAGTACTTC. This codes for CASSPGTDSYEQYF. Complete variable domain (other parts from reference TRBV18 and TRBJ2-7): NAGVMQNPRHLVRRRGQEARLRCSPMKGHSHVYWYRQLPEEGLKFMVYLQKENIIDESGMPKERFSAEFPKEGPSILRIQQVVRGDSAAYFCASSPGTDSYEQYFGPGTRLTVT.

This chain uses TRBV11-2 with TRBJ2-7, with unresolved D. Germline V gene lookup returns CDR1 SGHAT and CDR2 FQNNGV. This CDR3 region has 13 residues. The V end lost 1 base, the J end lost 4 bases, and 8 bases lay between the germline ends. CDR3 in DNA: TGTGCCAGCAGCTTAGGGCGTTTGTACGAGCAGTACTTC. This codes for CASSLGRLYEQYF.

J is TRBJ1-1 and V is TRBV6-1; D unresolved. The CDR3 totals 14 residues. Trimming shortened V by 0 bases and J by 6 bases, and 11 bases separated the two germline ends. Germline CDR1 MNHNS, CDR2 SASEGT. The DNA for the CDR3 is TGTGCCAGCAGTGAAGCGCTTCGGACCCCTGAAGCTTTCTTT. Its translation is CASSEALRTPEAFF.

In its sample, this clone was seen once. The rearrangement links TRBV10-3 to TRBJ2-4; D unclear. From germline, CDR1 is ENHRY and CDR2 SYGVKD. CDR3 size: 14 residues. The ends were cut back, 2 bases at V and 7 bases at J, with 12 bases in the middle. The DNA for the CDR3 is TGTGCCATCAGTGAGACGCGATTCGGGAACATTCAGTACTTC. It specifies CAISETRFGNIQYF.

CDR3 bases: TGTGCCAGCAGTGAACAGGGGGAAGGCTCCTACGAGCAGTACTTC. Translated: CASSEQGEGSYEQYF. The rearrangement links TRBV6-1 to TRBJ2-7, with 7 bases fitting TRBD1. Germline CDR1 MNHNS, CDR2 SASEGT. The CDR3 sequence is 15 residues long. The ends lost 2 bases at V and 0 bases at J; junction bases unmatched: 4.

The rearrangement joins TRBV19 to TRBJ1-1; D may be TRBD1 (6 bases). V lost 1 base and J lost 6, with 15 bases in between. Per the germline V gene, CDR1 is LNHDA and CDR2 is SQIVND (reference sequence). CDR3 length: 15 amino acids. CDR3 sequence (DNA): TGTGCCAGTAGTATAGGCCAGACAGGTTTTTCTGAAGCTTTCTTT. It encodes CASSIGQTGFSEAFF.

V is TRBV6-6 and J is TRBJ1-3; D is unresolved. V lost 6 bases to trimming and J lost 0 bases, with 9 bases between them. The CDR3 is made up of 14 amino acids. CDR1 and CDR2 (germline): MNHNY, SVGAGI (reference sequence). In nucleotides, the CDR3 is TGTGCCAGCAGGACCGCGTTCTCTGGAAACACCATATATTTT. This encodes CASRTAFSGNTIYF.

The chain is built from TRBV9 and TRBJ1-1; no reliable D call. Germline values: CDR1 SGDLS, CDR2 YYNGEE. The CDR3 is made up of 13 amino acids. Deletions cut 0 bases from V and 3 bases from J, with 6 bases between. The CDR3 DNA reads TGTGCCAGCAGCGTAGCGCCAGACACTGAAGCTTTCTTT. Amino acid sequence: CASSVAPDTEAFF. The variable domain in full, with the rest retrieved from reference TRBV9 and TRBJ1-1, is DSGVTQTPKHLITATGQRVTLRCSPRSGDLSVYWYQQSLDQGLQFLIQYYNGEERAKGNILERFSAQQFPDLHSELNLSSLELGDSALYFCASSVAPDTEAFFGQGTRLTVV.

This clone was picked up one time. The rearrangement uses TRBV30 and TRBJ2-1; tentatively, D is TRBD1 (6 bases). Germline V gene lookup returns CDR1 GTSNPN and CDR2 SVGIG (reference sequence). The CDR3 contains 11 residues. V lost 4 bases to trimming and J lost 7 bases, with 8 bases between them. CDR3 coding DNA: TGTGCCTGGAACAGGGAAAATGAGCAGTTCTTC. Amino acid sequence: CAWNRENEQFF.

The sample holds one count of this clone. The chain uses TRBV10-3 and TRBJ1-2, with a tentative D call TRBD1 (5 bases). Trimming stripped 3 bases from V and 4 bases from J, with 24 bases between. This CDR3 spans 18 amino acids. From germline, CDR1 is ENHRY and CDR2 SYGVKD. The DNA of the CDR3 is TGTGCCATCAGTGACCCGCAACGGGGCACCGACCGGGCCTATGGCTACACCTTC. Its translation: CAISDPQRGTDRAYGYTF.

The chain links TRBV27 to TRBJ1-5; D is possibly TRBD1 (6 bases). CDR3 length equals 14 residues. V was pared by 3 bases and J by 7 bases, with 13 bases between. The germline V gene encodes CDR1 MNHEY and CDR2 SMNVEV (reference sequence). CDR3 sequence: CASSFDRFRQPQHF. The CDR3 nucleotides read TGTGCCAGCAGTTTTGACAGGTTCCGGCAGCCCCAGCATTTT.

For this clone: The germline gene is not matched at one end of the junction; a read error may be the cause. This chain's CDR3 is CANSSSRELYNSPLHF. In DNA, the CDR3 is TGTGCCAACAGTTCCTCCAGGGAATTGTATAATTCACCCCTCCACTTT. The chain has TRBV6-6 and TRBJ1-6; D is perhaps TRBD1 (5 bases). CDR3 length equals 16 residues. CDR1 is MNHNY, CDR2 SVGAGI, per germline (reference sequence).

J is TRBJ1-2 and V is TRBV30; possibly TRBD1 for D (5 bases). Germline values: CDR1 GTSNPN, CDR2 SVGIG (reference sequence). CDR3 length equals 12 residues. V was pared by 3 bases and J by 7 bases, with 12 bases between. The CDR3 DNA reads TGTGCCTGGAGGGGACCGGTAGGTGGCTACACCTTC. Translating gives CAWRGPVGGYTF.

The rearrangement links TRBV10-3 to TRBJ1-1, with 7 positions matching TRBD1. The CDR3 is made up of 13 amino acids. From germline, CDR1 is ENHRY and CDR2 SYGVKD. With V trimmed by 6 bases and J by 4 bases, 5 bases remained unmatched. This CDR3 is CAIRTTGLTEAFF. CDR3 bases: TGTGCCATCAGGACGACAGGGCTCACTGAAGCTTTCTTT.

This chain connects TRBV28 to TRBJ2-3; D gene ambiguous. Germline CDR1 MDHEN, CDR2 SYDVKM. V lost 5 bases and J lost 2, with 5 bases in between. CDR3 length: 12 amino acids. The chain's CDR3 is CASSLYTDTQYF. The CDR3 DNA is TGTGCCAGCAGTCTCTACACAGATACGCAGTATTTT.

The rearrangement uses TRBV10-3 and TRBJ1-4, with 9 bases matching TRBD1. V gave up 2 bases and J gave up 8 bases; unmatched junction bases: 3. Germline V gene data show CDR1 as ENHRY and CDR2 as SYGVKD. This CDR3 is built from 14 residues. The chain's CDR3 is CAISEGTGSEKLFF. In DNA, the CDR3 is TGTGCCATCAGTGAGGGGACAGGGTCAGAAAAACTGTTTTTT.